This passage covers 14 T cell receptor beta chains from one sample sequenced in a study of T cell repertoires in cytomegalovirus infection. Their specific antigens are unknown. Via MiXCR, TCRdb re-called the reads, giving one row per CDR3 protein. The data contain hundreds of thousands of distinct CDR3 sequences, about 29% of them seen just once; the ten biggest clones take up 20%. Sequenced material: cultured PBMCs, taken from culture after CMV antigen stimulation. The origin of the receptors is a human donor in good health (CMV status not recorded). Some clones in this sample may be carry-over from other donors' samples.

This clonotype was counted a few times. This rearrangement joins TRBV7-8 to TRBJ1-5, with D unclear. Germline lookup yields CDR1 SGHVS and CDR2 FQNEAQ. The CDR3 has 18 amino acids. V dropped 0 bases and J dropped 3 bases, with 18 bases sitting between them. DNA of the CDR3: TGTGCCAGCAGCTTAGCCCGGGCGCTGGCCAGCGACAATCAGCCCCAGCATTTT. Protein: CASSLARALASDNQPQHF.

Comments on this clonotype: Sequence at one end of the junction differs from germline and may be a read error. This chain joins TRBV19 and TRBJ1-1; D not resolved. This CDR3 is 15 amino acids long. Germline V gene lookup returns CDR1 LNHDA and CDR2 SQIVND (reference sequence). The CDR3 sequence is CAGSIIRSWGTEAFF. The CDR3 DNA is TGTGCCGGTAGTATAATCCGGAGCTGGGGTACTGAAGCTTTCTTT.

The sample holds a few counts of this clonotype. J is TRBJ2-3 and V is TRBV20-1; 12 bases are a match to TRBD2. Germline V gene sequence: CDR1 DFQATT, CDR2 SNEGSKA (reference sequence). This CDR3 contains 16 residues. The junction had 11 bases not matched to a gene; V was cut back by 3 bases and J by 7 bases. The CDR3 DNA sequence: TGCAGTGCTAGTGTCCTAGCGGGGGGGCCGGTCCATACGCAGTATTTT. It translates to CSASVLAGGPVHTQYF.

The rearrangement links TRBV7-9 to TRBJ1-1; D may be TRBD1 (6 bases). The V gene lost 4 bases and the J gene lost 4 bases, with 16 bases spanning the gap. The germline V gene has CDR1 SEHNR and CDR2 FQNEAQ (reference sequence). CDR3 length: 15 amino acids. The CDR3 spells CASSCPRGICTEAFF. The CDR3 region has the DNA TGTGCCAGCAGCTGCCCAAGGGGGATATGCACTGAAGCTTTCTTT.

This clonotype came up a few times. This chain connects TRBV4-2 to TRBJ2-2, with D possibly TRBD2 on 6 matching bases. Trimming pared 0 bases from V and 8 bases from J, leaving 16 bases between. Germline loops: CDR1 LGHNA, CDR2 YNFKEQ. This CDR3 spans 16 amino acids. In nucleotides, the CDR3 is TGTGCCAGCAGCCAAGACGGGAGTAAGAAGGCGGGGGAGCTGTTTTTT. It specifies CASSQDGSKKAGELFF.

The rearrangement links TRBV28 to TRBJ1-5; no clear D gene. The CDR3 is 14 residues long. V lost 6 bases to trimming and J lost 0 bases, with 9 bases between them. CDR1 and CDR2 (germline): MDHEN, SYDVKM. The CDR3 loop is CASRGEYSNQPQHF. Written as DNA, the CDR3 is TGTGCCAGCAGAGGCGAATATAGCAATCAGCCCCAGCATTTT.

This clonotype was picked up many times. V usage is TRBV29-1 and J usage is TRBJ2-1; tentatively, D is TRBD1 (5 bases). V gave up 6 bases and J gave up 5 bases, with 20 bases separating them. CDR3 length: 15 amino acids. CDR1 SQVTM and CDR2 ANQGSEA come from the germline V gene. This CDR3 is CSVGLKGLGNNEQFF. The CDR3 nucleotides are TGCAGCGTAGGGCTAAAGGGGTTAGGGAACAATGAGCAGTTCTTC.

The CDR3 reads CASSRTPDSADTQYF. For the CDR3, the DNA is TGTGCCAGTAGTAGGACTCCGGACAGCGCAGATACGCAGTATTTT. This rearrangement joins TRBV19 to TRBJ2-3; a possible D gene is TRBD1 (6 bases). Germline assignment: CDR1 LNHDA and CDR2 SQIVND (reference sequence). The ends were cut back, 4 bases at V and 4 bases at J, with 15 bases in the middle. The CDR3 is 15 residues long.

The chain carries TRBV7-3 and TRBJ2-5; D is possibly TRBD1 or TRBD2 (6 bases each). CDR3 size: 15 residues. The V gene's germline CDR1 is SGHTA and CDR2 FQGTGA. The V gene lost 5 bases and the J gene lost 5 bases, with 18 bases spanning the gap. CDR3 sequence: CASSLQSGGPETQYF. CDR3 DNA: TGTGCCAGCAGCCTTCAATCCGGGGGCCCGGAGACCCAGTACTTC.

The J gene is TRBJ2-1, the V gene TRBV5-6; D not resolved. V was clipped by 3 bases and J by 6 bases, with 16 bases between them. The CDR3 spans 15 residues. Germline CDR1 reads SGHDT; CDR2 reads YYEEEE. The CDR3 spells CASSSLEPFGNEQFF. The CDR3 DNA follows: TGTGCCAGCAGCTCTCTGGAGCCCTTCGGCAATGAGCAGTTCTTC.

This clonotype was picked up a small number of times. The V and J genes are TRBV7-3 and TRBJ2-3; D perhaps matches TRBD1 (5 bases). The V and J ends lost 2 bases and 6 bases respectively, with 12 bases between them. The CDR3 contains 14 residues. Germline V CDR1 and CDR2: SGHTA, FQGTGA. The CDR3 DNA follows: TGTGCCAGCAGCTTATATGGCTACAGGGATACGCAGTATTTT. It translates to CASSLYGYRDTQYF.

This clonotype was picked up a small number of times. Since the CDR3 does not end with the conserved phenylalanine or tryptophan, this likely comes from a read error. The DNA is left out, because the CDR3 cannot be placed on it with certainty; the CDR3 is given as TCRdb lists it. The gene calls are TRBV10-3 and TRBJ1-1; no check of the table's D call, TRBD1, against the DNA was made. The CDR3 has 13 residues if both end residues are counted. CDR1 and CDR2 from the germline V gene are ENHRY and SYGVKD. CDR3 sequence: CAISESMGQLFDL.

This clonotype was counted between two and nine times. The rearrangement uses TRBV7-2 and TRBJ2-1; 7 nucleotides align to TRBD2. In germline, CDR1 is SGHTA, CDR2 FQGNSA. CDR3 length: 15 residues. Germline trimming cut 1 base from V and 2 bases from J; bases unmatched to any gene: 2. CDR3 sequence (DNA): TGTGCCAGCAGCTTAGGCGGGAGTCCCTACAATGAGCAGTTCTTC. Translated, it gives CASSLGGSPYNEQFF.

This clonotype appeared a few times. The chain is built from TRBV7-9 and TRBJ2-1, with TRBD1 matching over 8 bases. The trim removed 0 bases at V and 7 bases at J, leaving 2 bases unmatched. Per the germline V gene, CDR1 is SEHNR and CDR2 is FQNEAQ (reference sequence). The CDR3 consists of 14 residues. CDR3 region: CASSLARDRNEQFF. The CDR3 DNA reads as TGTGCCAGCAGCTTAGCGAGGGACAGGAATGAGCAGTTCTTC.